The rows below give T cell receptor beta chains drawn from one sample of a study of blood T cell repertoires in COVID-19. Method: immunoSEQ multiplex PCR; TCRdb's copy keeps in-frame clones and lacks some. The sample contains 150,000 to 200,000 clones, roughly 86% of which appear only once. Input material: peripheral blood. The receptors stem from a man in his forties or fifties who had recovered from COVID-19. CDR3s include the opening cysteine and the closing phenylalanine or tryptophan. Each record gives: J gene, V gene, clone size, CDR3 protein. For some rows the clone size is stated as once, few or many, or as a class when expanded; others skip it.

>TRBJ2-2|TRBV6-5|few
CASSSGGAGTGELFF
>TRBJ2-3|TRBV4-1|NA
CASSQEGRSTQYF
>TRBJ1-6|TRBV19|NA
CASTMGGGLNSPLHF
>TRBJ2-1|TRBV30|NA
CAWSRGHYSYNEQFF
>TRBJ2-7|TRBV28|NA
CASSSPNQYEQYF
>TRBJ2-7|TRBV2|NA
CASRGHTYEQYF
>TRBJ1-1|TRBV19|NA
CASSIRQGYTEAFF
>TRBJ2-1|TRBV7-9|many
CAGGPPGNEQFF
>TRBJ1-4|TRBV5-6|NA
CASSGLSEKLFF
>TRBJ2-7|TRBV20-1|NA
CSASGSTYSSYEQYF
>TRBJ1-1|TRBV2|NA
CASRFAGDEKAFF
>TRBJ1-2|TRBV5-4|NA
CASSLMGTAGHYGYTF
>TRBJ2-1|TRBV28|NA
CASSFLLGEQFF
>TRBJ1-2|TRBV7-9|NA
CASSLPVNYGYTF
>TRBJ2-1|TRBV6-5|NA
CASSYSTLAGNNEQFF
>TRBJ1-3|TRBV30|NA
CAWSLGLGGNTIYF
>TRBJ2-4|TRBV7-2|NA
CASSLKAGRDIQYF
>TRBJ1-4|TRBV5-1|few
CASSLEVGGANEKLFF
>TRBJ1-5|TRBV7-2|NA
CASSDRDRRLGGTQHF
>TRBJ2-1|TRBV7-6|NA
CASSPNTFLAGGHNEQFF
>TRBJ1-3|TRBV6-6|NA
CASSYGSRVSGNTIYF
>TRBJ2-1|TRBV4-2|NA
CASSQELGQGNEQFF
>TRBJ1-2|TRBV6-5|NA
CASTNVESSNYGYTF
>TRBJ2-3|TRBV7-6|NA
CASSPDGADTQYF
>TRBJ2-5|TRBV4-2|few
CASSQFHGGETQYF
>TRBJ2-1|TRBV29-1|NA
CSAASGGNEQFF
>TRBJ1-2|TRBV11-3|NA
CASSSLGGVGYTF
>TRBJ2-1|TRBV9|NA
CASSRGGVATYNEQFF
>TRBJ1-1|TRBV12-3/TRBV12-4|NA
CASSLEEAFF
>TRBJ2-2|TRBV9|NA
CASSPRTSTGELFF
>TRBJ1-4|TRBV6-5|once
CASRMGPDEKLFF
>TRBJ1-4|TRBV28|once
CASSFLGQGGEKLFF